What follows describes a single T cell receptor (beta chain). The data were obtained in a study of patients and donors after allogeneic stem cell transplantation. Germline values: CDR1 MNHEY, CDR2 SVGAGI. The CDR3 is 16 residues long. V dropped 5 bases and J dropped 4; count of bases not matched to a gene: 10. MiXCR, applied by TCRdb to the RT-PCR reads, yields one record per CDR3 protein. The repertoire holds 10,000 to 13,000 distinct CDR3 sequences, with approximately 22% as singletons. The TCR was taken from a human donor who was either an allogeneic HSCT recipient or a stem cell or donor lymphocyte infusion donor (not recorded which). It is not recorded whose cells these are; they may come from a transplant donor. V usage is TRBV6-5 and J usage is TRBJ1-2; 10 positions agree with TRBD1. The sample taken for sequencing was blood, either unsorted or a sorted T cell fraction (not recorded which). CDR3 in amino acids: CASSPGTGAEGYGYTF. The CDR3 DNA sequence: TGTGCCAGCAGTCCCGGGACAGGGGCGGAGGGCTATGGCTACACCTTC.